This record looks at one T cell receptor beta chain sequence and its context. Its antigen is not known. Using immunoSEQ multiplex PCR, the repertoire was profiled, and TCRdb retains in-frame clones only, with some absent. Of around 25,000 clones detected, 72% appear once; the ten largest clones hold 10% to 13%. This specimen comes from a study of vaccination effects on CD4 cells after COVID-19. Looking at the study overall: Two doses of either BNT162b2 or mRNA-1273 were given to each participant.

General observations from the study: Vaccine- and infection-induced clones showed marked clonal contraction late following vaccination.

Antigen-specific CD4+ T cells expanded by the ViraFEST assay with viral peptide pools were then sequenced. Cultured cells yielded isolated CD4+ T cells after around 10 days. All vaccine recipients tested negative for nucleocapsid antibodies and had never contracted SARS-CoV-2 infection. IL-2 medium was substituted for half the medium on days 3 and 7. Trimming pared 6 bases from V and 7 bases from J, leaving 9 bases between. Germline-derived CDR1 and CDR2 are LNHDA and SQIVND (reference sequence). The CDR3 loop spans 12 amino acids. The TCR sequence derives from a human donor who received a COVID-19 vaccine. The V and J genes are TRBV19 and TRBJ1-4; D not certain. The input for sequencing was CD4+ T cells from PBMCs cultured with SARS-CoV-2 spike peptides, taken before COVID-19 vaccination. CDR3 residues: CASRGNGEKLFF. The CDR3 region has the DNA TGTGCCAGTAGGGGGAACGGTGAAAAACTGTTTTTT. Full variable domain (outside the CDR3, taken from reference TRBV19 and TRBJ1-4): DGGITQSPKYLFRKEGQNVTLSCEQNLNHDAMYWYRQDPGQGLRLIYYSQIVNDFQKGDIAEGYSVSREKKESFPLTVTSAQKNPTAFYLCASRGNGEKLFFGSGTQLSVL.